One sample yielded the 16 T cell receptor beta chains listed below, sequenced in a study of neoadjuvant anti-PD-1 for oral cavity cancer. The time point: after neoadjuvant nivolumab, at surgical resection. Libraries were prepared by immunoSEQ multiplex PCR; TCRdb keeps only in-frame clonotypes and omits some of them. The table shows about 68,000 clones, with about 88% occurring only once. The sample was PBMCs, taken after nivolumab (anti-PD-1) treatment. The source is a person aged 40 to 85 with oral cavity squamous cell carcinoma.

The chain carries TRBV9 and TRBJ2-1; possibly TRBD2 for D (5 bases). Germline loops: CDR1 SGDLS, CDR2 YYNGEE. Trimming removed 0 bases at V and 1 base at J, with 11 bases between. This CDR3 contains 16 residues. The CDR3 sequence: CASSVEGSGSYNEQFF. The DNA of the CDR3 is TGTGCCAGCAGCGTAGAAGGGAGCGGATCCTACAATGAGCAGTTCTTC.

This chain connects TRBV5-6 to TRBJ1-1; 12 positions match TRBD1. This CDR3 is 19 amino acids long. The V segment lost 6 bases and the J segment 1 base; nucleotides outside the gene matches: 16. Germline values: CDR1 SGHDT, CDR2 YYEEEE. The CDR3 spells CASTYGTGGYTGGNTEAFF. The CDR3 DNA reads TGTGCCAGCACCTACGGGACAGGGGGCTATACTGGTGGGAACACTGAAGCTTTCTTT. Combining the CDR3 with reference TRBV5-6 and TRBJ1-1 gives the whole variable domain DAGVTQSPTHLIKTRGQQVTLRCSPKSGHDTVSWYQQALGQGPQFIFQYYEEEERQRGNFPDRFSGHQFPNYSSELNVNALLLGDSALYLCASTYGTGGYTGGNTEAFFGQGTRLTVV.

CDR3 nucleotide sequence: TGTGCCAGTAGTATACAGGGTAATCAGGGCGAGCAGTACTTC. The encoded protein is CASSIQGNQGEQYF. The V call is TRBV19, the J call TRBJ2-7, with a possible D match to TRBD1 (5 bases). V lost 2 bases and J lost 6, with 14 bases in between. This CDR3 has 14 residues. In germline, CDR1 is LNHDA, CDR2 SQIVND (reference sequence).

The V and J genes are TRBV19 and TRBJ2-7; D possibly corresponds to TRBD1 (7 bases). The CDR3 has 11 amino acids. CDR1 is LNHDA and CDR2 is SQIVND in the germline V gene (reference sequence). Trimming took 11 bases from V and 5 from J, leaving 13 bases between them. This CDR3 reads CASRGVHEQYF. CDR3 nucleotides: TGTGCCTCCAGGGGGGTCCACGAGCAGTACTTC.

This chain links TRBV6-1 with TRBJ1-1; D is possibly TRBD1 (5 bases). CDR3 length: 14 residues. V was trimmed by 6 bases and J by 5 bases, leaving 16 bases between them. Germline-derived CDR1 and CDR2 are MNHNS and SASEGT. CDR3 protein: CASREPGSSTEAFF. Here the CDR3 DNA reads TGTGCCAGCAGAGAACCAGGGAGTTCGACTGAAGCTTTCTTT.

The chain links TRBV7-9 to TRBJ2-5; D unclear. The CDR3 is made up of 13 amino acids. V was cut by 2 bases and J by 5 bases, with 9 bases left in between. The germline gives CDR1 SEHNR, CDR2 FQNEAQ (reference sequence). The CDR3 spells CASSLLVEETQYF. The CDR3 DNA reads TGTGCCAGCAGCTTACTAGTGGAGGAGACCCAGTACTTC.

The count of this clone is one. The rearrangement joins TRBV7-9 to TRBJ1-1, with D perhaps matching TRBD1 (5 bases). The CDR3 runs 14 residues. Trimming took 6 bases from V and 0 from J, leaving 11 bases between them. Looked up from germline, CDR1 is SEHNR and CDR2 is FQNEAQ (reference sequence). The CDR3 here is CASSPTDVNTEAFF. CDR3 in DNA: TGTGCCAGCAGTCCGACAGATGTGAACACTGAAGCTTTCTTT.

This chain joins TRBV28 and TRBJ2-7; 12 nucleotides align to TRBD2. Trimming took 3 bases from V and 4 from J; bases not matched to a gene: 4. The CDR3 runs to 15 residues. Germline V lookup: CDR1 MDHEN, CDR2 SYDVKM. CDR3 sequence (DNA): TGTGCCAGCAGTTTCCTAGCGGGAGGGCCTTACGAGCAGTACTTC. It translates to CASSFLAGGPYEQYF.

CDR3 in DNA: TGTGCCAGCAGTCTCTGGGACAGGATAAATGAGCAGTTCTTC. Protein sequence: CASSLWDRINEQFF. This rearrangement joins TRBV6-5 to TRBJ2-1, with 8 bases identical to TRBD1. This CDR3 is built from 14 residues. With 5 bases clipped from V and 7 bases from J, the junction kept 7 bases outside the gene matches. Germline loops: CDR1 MNHEY, CDR2 SVGAGI.

The chain is built from TRBV6-1 and TRBJ2-1; 15 bases agree with TRBD2. This CDR3 is 17 amino acids long. V trimming: 4 bases; J trimming: 4 bases; junction bases outside the gene matches: 5. CDR1 is MNHNS and CDR2 is SASEGT in the germline V gene. CDR3 loop: CASSAGTSGRIYNEQFF. The DNA of the CDR3 is TGTGCCAGCAGTGCAGGGACTAGCGGGAGGATATACAATGAGCAGTTCTTC.

The V gene is TRBV9, the J gene TRBJ2-1; 7 bases are shared with TRBD2. V lost 0 bases and J lost 3; bases outside the gene matches: 9. In germline, CDR1 is SGDLS, CDR2 YYNGEE. This CDR3 is 17 amino acids long. Here the CDR3 DNA reads TGTGCCAGCAGCGTAGCTCCTAGCGGCCCTATCTACAATGAGCAGTTCTTC. Translating gives CASSVAPSGPIYNEQFF.

The rearrangement uses TRBV10-3 and TRBJ2-5, with 10 bases identical to TRBD2. The trim removed 2 bases at V and 5 bases at J, leaving 2 bases unmatched. The germline gives CDR1 ENHRY, CDR2 SYGVKD. This CDR3 is built from 14 residues. The CDR3 nucleotides are TGTGCCATCAGTGAGGGACTAGCGGTTGAGACCCAGTACTTC. It yields the protein CAISEGLAVETQYF.

The chain uses TRBV30 and TRBJ2-1, with 8 bases fitting TRBD2. The CDR3 consists of 14 residues. The germline gives CDR1 GTSNPN, CDR2 SVGIG (reference sequence). V gave up 4 bases and J gave up 1 base; unmatched junction bases: 3. The CDR3 coding sequence is TGTGCCTGGAAGCGACTAGCGTCCTACAATGAGCAGTTCTTC. It codes for CAWKRLASYNEQFF.

DNA of the CDR3: TGTGCCAGCTCCTTGGGAGGCAGGGTTGGCAATCAGCCCCAGCATTTT. This sequence encodes CASSLGGRVGNQPQHF. This chain links TRBV5-6 with TRBJ1-5, with a tentative D call TRBD1 (5 bases). Per the germline V gene, CDR1 is SGHDT and CDR2 is YYEEEE. With 7 bases removed from V and 2 bases from J, the gap between germline ends came to 19 bases. The CDR3 totals 16 residues.

This clone appeared a few times. This chain connects TRBV19 to TRBJ2-7; D is undetermined. Germline V gene lookup returns CDR1 LNHDA and CDR2 SQIVND (reference sequence). This CDR3 has 12 amino acids. Trimming cost V 3 bases and J 3 bases, with 6 bases left between them. Written as DNA, the CDR3 is TGTGCCAGTAGTATGGTCGGCTACGAGCAGTACTTC. Its protein product is CASSMVGYEQYF.

The V and J genes are TRBV7-2 and TRBJ2-7, with TRBD2 matching 9 bases. The V gene end was trimmed by 6 bases and the J gene end by 3 bases; junction bases not matched to a gene: 3. Germline CDR1 and CDR2: SGHTA and FQGNSA. This CDR3 comprises 13 residues. The CDR3 reads CASRLAGIYEQYF. DNA for the CDR3: TGTGCCAGCAGGCTAGCGGGGATCTACGAGCAGTACTTC.